This T cell receptor beta chain comes out of a study of blood T cells in healthy people across ages. Study at large: About one barcoded beta molecule per two T cells was captured by template switching. The study's findings and limits: Long-lived donors exceeded aged donors in naive CD4+ cells and diversity.

Notes on this clonotype: Its antigen is not identified.

Sample-barcoded 5' priming and a J-beta primer mix drove a second PCR of roughly 7 to 11 cycles. One entry per CDR3 protein results from TCRdb running MiXCR on the 5' RACE reads. Here the sample spans 550,000 to 750,000 distinct CDR3 sequences, 20% to 25% being singletons. Healthy Caucasian individuals from Russia aged roughly 6 to 90 served as donors. Per-sample PBMC isolation yielded at least 7 million cells. The CDR3 length is 17 residues. The V gene end was trimmed by 4 bases and the J gene end by 2 bases; junction bases not matched to a gene: 6. The V gene's germline CDR1 is SGHRS and CDR2 YFSETQ.

The sequence derives from a man between 65 and 80 years old in good health. The specimen sequenced was blood. J is TRBJ2-3 and V is TRBV5-1, with 14 bases aligning to TRBD2. The CDR3: CASSTGTSGGTTDTQYF. The CDR3 nucleotides read TGCGCCAGCAGCACCGGGACTAGCGGGGGTACCACAGATACGCAGTATTTT. The whole variable domain, remainder taken from reference TRBV5-1 and TRBJ2-3, is KAGVTQTPRYLIKTRGQQVTLSCSPISGHRSVSWYQQTPGQGLQFLFEYFSETQRNKGNFPGRFSGRQFSNSRSEMNVSTLELGDSALYLCASSTGTSGGTTDTQYFGPGTRLTVL.